This TCR beta chain came from a study of cytomegalovirus exposure and HLA in healthy donors. A remark on this clone: Its antigen is currently unknown.

Study observations and caveats: Reportedly, HLA-A and HLA-B alleles of most subjects were accurately predicted from TCR beta. Among immune exposure information, only CMV serostatus was available.

PCR was performed using 60 Vbeta and 13 Jbeta primers. Produced via immunoSEQ multiplex PCR; TCRdb's table is partial and in-frame only. The sample lists some 130,000 clones, 80% seen once, with approximately 4% in the top ten. The specimen was PBMCs. This clonotype originated in a woman aged 40 to 49 in good health and CMV-seronegative.

The CDR3 DNA reads as TGCGCCAGCAGTCGGACTAGCGGGAACTCCTACAATGAGCAGTTCTTC. Its protein product is CASSRTSGNSYNEQFF. V usage is TRBV10-1 and J usage is TRBJ2-1; 12 bases align to TRBD2. CDR1 is WNHNN, CDR2 SYGVQD, per germline (reference sequence). The CDR3 covers 16 residues. V lost 5 bases to trimming and J lost 0 bases; unmatched junction nucleotides: 2.